Listed below are T cell receptor beta chains from one sample, sequenced in a study of shared clonotypes between healthy human individuals. Method: immunoSEQ multiplex PCR; TCRdb's copy keeps in-frame clones and lacks some. The sample lists about 2.3 million clones, 80% to 95% seen once, with roughly 0.36% in the top ten. Sequenced: naive CD4+ T cells from PBMCs. These receptors originate from a man younger than 35 in good health. Some clones in this sample may be carry-over from other donors' samples. Each CDR3 is given with its conserved first and last residue. D genes are given only for firm matches. Part of the rows lack a size; the others show once, few, many or a class for expanded clones.

size,J,D,V,DNA,CDR3
NA,TRBJ2-7,TRBD1,TRBV7-9,TGTGCCAGCAGCTCTACAGGGGGCTTCCACGAGCAGTACTTC,CASSSTGGFHEQYF
NA,TRBJ2-5,NA,TRBV7-7,TGTGCCAGCACCCGCGGTGGGAGAGAGACCCAGTACTTC,CASTRGGRETQYF
NA,TRBJ2-1,TRBD2,TRBV7-9,TGTGCCAGCAGCCAAATAGCGGGAGGGAGCTCCTACAATGAGCAGTTCTTC,CASSQIAGGSSYNEQFF
NA,TRBJ2-1,TRBD2,TRBV4-1,TGCGCCAGCAGCCTAGGACTAGCGTTCTACAATGAGCAGTTCTTC,CASSLGLAFYNEQFF
NA,TRBJ2-5,TRBD1,TRBV11-2,TGTGCCAGCAGCTTCACGACAGGGGGCGAAGAGACCCAGTACTTC,CASSFTTGGEETQYF
NA,TRBJ1-2,TRBD1,TRBV27,TGTGCCAGCAGTTTATTACGGGACAGGCATGGCTACACCTTC,CASSLLRDRHGYTF
NA,TRBJ1-4,NA,TRBV7-9,TGTGCCAGCAGCTCCTCAGGGACAAAACTGTTTTTT,CASSSSGTKLFF
NA,TRBJ2-2,NA,TRBV18,TGTGCCAGCTCCCTCAGAAGCGGGGACAGGCCGAACACCGGGGAGCTGTTTTTT,CASSLRSGDRPNTGELFF
NA,TRBJ1-4,NA,TRBV6-1,TGTGCCAGCAGGGAGGTGTCAACTAATGAAAAACTGTTTTTT,CASREVSTNEKLFF
NA,TRBJ1-1,TRBD1,TRBV18,TGTGCCAGCTCACTACAGCTGGGGACAGGGAGAACTGAAGCTTTCTTT,CASSLQLGTGRTEAFF
NA,TRBJ2-3,TRBD1,TRBV7-3,TGTGCCAGCAGCCTACAGGGGTCGACAGATACGCAGTATTTT,CASSLQGSTDTQYF
NA,TRBJ2-5,NA,TRBV7-2,TGTGCCAGCAGCTTAGCGGGGGCAGCCTCCCAAGAGACCCAGTACTTC,CASSLAGAASQETQYF
NA,TRBJ2-7,TRBD2,TRBV27,TGTGCCAGCAGTTTCAGCGGGAGGGCCGGCGAGCAGTACTTC,CASSFSGRAGEQYF
NA,TRBJ1-4,NA,TRBV6-1,TGTGCCAGCAGTGAAGCGCTTCTTGGGGGGGCGGGAACAACTAATGAAAAACTGTTTTTT,CASSEALLGGAGTTNEKLFF
few,TRBJ1-5,NA,TRBV7-9,TGTGCCAGCAGCTCGGAGAGGGAAAATCAGCCCCAGCATTTT,CASSSERENQPQHF
NA,TRBJ1-2,NA,TRBV9,TGTGCCAGCAGCCCTCCCCCGGTGGGGGTGGCAAACTATGGCTACACCTTC,CASSPPPVGVANYGYTF
NA,TRBJ1-2,NA,TRBV6-1,TGTGCCAGCAGTGAACGGCCAGGGGAGGGCTATGGCTACACCTTC,CASSERPGEGYGYTF
NA,TRBJ2-2,NA,TRBV15,TGTGCCACCAGCACCCAAGTCGGTCGTGCCGGGGAGCTGTTTTTT,CATSTQVGRAGELFF
NA,TRBJ2-7,NA,TRBV29-1,TGCAGCGCTCGGTACAGCACCTACGAGCAGTACTTC,CSARYSTYEQYF
NA,TRBJ1-1,NA,TRBV5-1,TGCGCCAGCAGCTTTTTGACAGGAATCATGAACACTGAAGCTTTCTTT,CASSFLTGIMNTEAFF
NA,TRBJ2-1,NA,TRBV7-2,TGTGCCAGCAGCTTAGGCCAAACGAATGAGCAGTTCTTC,CASSLGQTNEQFF
NA,TRBJ1-1,NA,TRBV7-9,TGTGCCAGCAGCCCCCTGGGCACTGAAGCTTTCTTT,CASSPLGTEAFF
NA,TRBJ2-7,NA,TRBV6-5,TGTGCCAGCAGCAGGGACATATCCATCAGCTACGAGCAGTACTTC,CASSRDISISYEQYF
NA,TRBJ1-4,NA,TRBV5-8,TGTGCCACTGAGCCGGAGATCGCAGGGGATAATGAAAAACTGTTTTTT,CATEPEIAGDNEKLFF
NA,TRBJ2-2,NA,TRBV6-1,TGTGCCAGCAGGGTGACAGTTTTCACCGGGGAGCTGTTTTTT,CASRVTVFTGELFF
NA,TRBJ2-3,TRBD2,TRBV7-3,TGTGCCAGCAGCTCCAGCGGGGGTAAAGATACGCAGTATTTT,CASSSSGGKDTQYF
NA,TRBJ2-3,NA,TRBV7-9,TGTGCCAGCAGCCCCTCCGGGACGGACACAGATACGCAGTATTTT,CASSPSGTDTDTQYF
NA,TRBJ2-2,TRBD2,TRBV2,TGTGCCAGCAGTGAGCAGCGGGGGCTGTTTTTT,CASSEQRGLFF
NA,TRBJ2-5,TRBD2,TRBV5-1,TGCGCCAGCAGCCGGGGGACTAGTTGGGAGACCCAGTACTTC,CASSRGTSWETQYF
once,TRBJ2-1,TRBD1,TRBV2,TGTGCCAGCAGGGACAGGGGGATCTACAATGAGCAGTTCTTC,CASRDRGIYNEQFF
NA,TRBJ1-1,NA,TRBV7-2,TGTGCCAGCAGCTTAGGGACGTTTGGCACTGAAGCTTTCTTT,CASSLGTFGTEAFF
NA,TRBJ2-3,NA,TRBV28,TGTGCCAGCGTCGAGGGGACGACAGATACGCAGTATTTT,CASVEGTTDTQYF
once,TRBJ1-1,NA,TRBV7-9,TGTGCCAGCAGCCCGATCCGCGATATGAACACTGAAGCTTTCTTT,CASSPIRDMNTEAFF
NA,TRBJ2-7,NA,TRBV5-1,TGCGCCAGCAGCCCTGAGGAGGTTTTTTCCTACGAGCAGTACTTC,CASSPEEVFSYEQYF
NA,TRBJ2-3,NA,TRBV7-8,TGTGCCAGCACCTCCTCAACAGGGTATAGGCAGTATTTT,CASTSSTGYRQYF
NA,TRBJ1-3,TRBD1,TRBV5-1,TGCGCCAGCAGCCCAAGATCGGGACAGACTGGAAACACCATATATTTT,CASSPRSGQTGNTIYF
NA,TRBJ1-2,NA,TRBV16,TGTGCCAGCAGCCAATCCCAGGGGAGTAACTATGGCTACACCTTC,CASSQSQGSNYGYTF
NA,TRBJ2-1,NA,TRBV5-1,TGCGCCAGCAGTTGGGTTCGCGGGCACAATGAGCAGTTCTTC,CASSWVRGHNEQFF
NA,TRBJ2-5,TRBD2,TRBV27,TGTGCCAGCAGTCGGGAAGCGGGAGCGGGGGAGACCCAGTACTTC,CASSREAGAGETQYF
NA,TRBJ2-6,TRBD2,TRBV18,TGTGCCAGCTCACCCCTCGGACTAGCGGGAAGTGGGGCCAACGTCCTGACTTTC,CASSPLGLAGSGANVLTF
NA,TRBJ2-2,NA,TRBV7-9,TGTGCCAGCAGCTTAGGACAATACACCGGGGAGCTGTTTTTT,CASSLGQYTGELFF
NA,TRBJ2-3,NA,TRBV7-9,TGTGCCAGCAGCTTATATGATGGGTTAACAGATACGCAGTATTTT,CASSLYDGLTDTQYF
NA,TRBJ2-7,TRBD1,TRBV28,TGTGCCAGCAGTTCACTCCAGAGACAGGGGAGAAACTACGAGCAGTACTTC,CASSSLQRQGRNYEQYF
NA,TRBJ1-4,NA,TRBV6-5,TGTGCCAGCAGTTACTCGAACAGGGTTCGAGAAAAACTGTTTTTT,CASSYSNRVREKLFF
few,TRBJ1-1,TRBD1,TRBV30,TGTGCCTGGAGCTGGGGGGCAGGGGGTCCCGCTTTCTTT,CAWSWGAGGPAFF
NA,TRBJ1-1,NA,TRBV19,TGTGCCAGTAGTATAGGGAGGGTTGGCACTGAAGCTTTCTTT,CASSIGRVGTEAFF
NA,TRBJ2-7,NA,TRBV5-1,TGCGCCAGCAGCCCATATTCGAACTCCTACGAGCAGTACTTC,CASSPYSNSYEQYF
NA,TRBJ1-2,TRBD1,TRBV5-1,TGCGCCAGCAGCTACCACAGGGGATTGAACTATGGCTACACCTTC,CASSYHRGLNYGYTF
once,TRBJ2-6,NA,TRBV9,TGTGCCAGCAGCTCCACTCGGGGGCAGACTGGGGCCAACGTCCTGACTTTC,CASSSTRGQTGANVLTF
NA,TRBJ2-3,NA,TRBV20-1,TGCAGTGCCCTTAGGGGGGATACGCAGTATTTT,CSALRGDTQYF
once,TRBJ1-5,NA,TRBV18,TGTGCCAGCTCCAGCCAGGCGGGGGGCGGAGGTCAGCCCCAGCATTTT,CASSSQAGGGGQPQHF
NA,TRBJ2-1,NA,TRBV5-1,TGCGCCAGCAGCTTAAGACTGGGGTCGGGAAATGAGCAGTTCTTC,CASSLRLGSGNEQFF
NA,TRBJ1-2,NA,TRBV5-4,TGTGCCAGCAGCCCCGGAGGGGCTCGGTTTGCTGGCTACACCTTC,CASSPGGARFAGYTF
NA,TRBJ2-1,NA,TRBV5-1,TGCGCCAGCAGCTCCGGAAGCTCCTACAATGAGCAGTTCTTC,CASSSGSSYNEQFF